This TCR beta chain came from a study of blood T cells in healthy people across ages. The CDR3 contains 14 residues. Trimming left V 3 bases short and J 6 bases short, with 13 bases between. The authors ran a second PCR of about 7 to 11 cycles using a sample-barcoded 5' primer and a J-beta primer mix. MiXCR, run by TCRdb on the 5' RACE reads, gives a single entry per CDR3 protein. The data hold about 760,000 distinct CDR3 sequences, with roughly three fifths observed a single time. The chain couples TRBV12-3 or TRBV12-4 to TRBJ2-3, with TRBD2 as a possible D gene (5 bases). The sequencing input was blood. The clonotype was recovered from a middle-aged man in good health. The DNA of the CDR3 is TGTGCCAGCAGTTTTGACGGGATCGAGGATACGCAGTATTTT. Translating it yields CASSFDGIEDTQYF.